Listed below are T cell receptor beta chains from one sample, sequenced in a study of blood T cells in healthy people across ages. TCRdb ran MiXCR on the 5' RACE reads and lists one entry per CDR3 protein. Among around 1.1 million distinct CDR3 sequences listed, 35% to 40% were seen once. Sequenced: blood. The receptors come from a man aged 18 to 29 in good health. CDR3s include the opening cysteine and the closing phenylalanine or tryptophan. The D gene is left open where the match is weak. Part of the rows lack a size; the others show once, few, many or a class for expanded clones.

V gene: TRBV18
clone size: NA
J gene: TRBJ2-7
CDR3 length: 17
D gene: TRBD2
CDR3 DNA: TGTGCCAGCTCACCGATCGGACTAGCGGGGGCCTACAATGGGCAGTACTTC
CDR3 protein: CASSPIGLAGAYNGQYF

V gene: TRBV20-1
clone size: once
J gene: TRBJ1-1
CDR3 length: 11
D gene: NA
CDR3 DNA: TGCAGTGGTTGCAGGGTCACTGAAGCTTTCTTT
CDR3 protein: CSGCRVTEAFF

V gene: TRBV4-3
clone size: NA
J gene: TRBJ2-7
CDR3 length: 16
D gene: NA
CDR3 DNA: TGCGTCAGCAGCCAAGCGTATGACGACGGAGCCTACGAGCAGTACTTC
CDR3 protein: CVSSQAYDDGAYEQYF

V gene: TRBV6-6
clone size: NA
J gene: TRBJ2-4
CDR3 length: 17
D gene: TRBD1
CDR3 DNA: TGTGCCAGCAGTTCAAACACAGGGGGCATAGCCAAAAACATTCAGTACTTC
CDR3 protein: CASSSNTGGIAKNIQYF

V gene: TRBV7-2
clone size: few
J gene: TRBJ1-1
CDR3 length: 14
D gene: TRBD1
CDR3 DNA: TGTGCCAGCAGCCAACAGGGGATAAACACTGAAGCTTTCTTT
CDR3 protein: CASSQQGINTEAFF

V gene: TRBV5-1
clone size: NA
J gene: TRBJ1-2
CDR3 length: 13
D gene: NA
CDR3 DNA: TGCACCAGCAGCTTGGAGACATCAGATGGCTACACCTTC
CDR3 protein: CTSSLETSDGYTF

V gene: TRBV6-2/TRBV6-3
clone size: NA
J gene: TRBJ2-4
CDR3 length: 16
D gene: TRBD2
CDR3 DNA: TGTGCCAGCAGAGCACTAGCGGGGGGATGGGAAAACATTCAGTACTTC
CDR3 protein: CASRALAGGWENIQYF

V gene: TRBV5-1
clone size: NA
J gene: TRBJ2-1
CDR3 length: 13
D gene: NA
CDR3 DNA: TGCGCCAGCGCGCTCCGCTCCTACAATGAGCAGTTCTTC
CDR3 protein: CASALRSYNEQFF

V gene: TRBV7-9
clone size: NA
J gene: TRBJ2-5
CDR3 length: 14
D gene: NA
CDR3 DNA: TGTGCCAGCAGCTTAGTCTCTGGGCGGGAGACCCAGTACTTC
CDR3 protein: CASSLVSGRETQYF

V gene: TRBV20-1
clone size: NA
J gene: TRBJ2-7
CDR3 length: 12
D gene: TRBD2
CDR3 DNA: TGCGGCGCGACTAGCGGCAACTGCGAGCAGTACTTC
CDR3 protein: CGATSGNCEQYF

V gene: TRBV5-1
clone size: NA
J gene: TRBJ2-2
CDR3 length: 17
D gene: NA
CDR3 DNA: TGCGCCAGCAGCCTATTGGCGACGGAGGAGTTAACCGGGGAGCTGTTTTTT
CDR3 protein: CASSLLATEELTGELFF

V gene: TRBV14
clone size: few
J gene: TRBJ2-1
CDR3 length: 12
D gene: NA
CDR3 DNA: TGTGCCAGCAGCCGTCTTGGGGATGAGCAGTTCTTC
CDR3 protein: CASSRLGDEQFF

V gene: TRBV20-1
clone size: few
J gene: TRBJ1-1
CDR3 length: 14
D gene: NA
CDR3 DNA: TGCAGTGCTAGGGGCACCCTAGGAGGTACTGAAGCTTTCTTT
CDR3 protein: CSARGTLGGTEAFF

V gene: TRBV4-2
clone size: NA
J gene: TRBJ2-5
CDR3 length: 14
D gene: NA
CDR3 DNA: TGTGCCAGCAACCTTGAAGGCTGCCAAGAGACCCAGTACTTC
CDR3 protein: CASNLEGCQETQYF

V gene: TRBV7-8
clone size: few
J gene: TRBJ1-4
CDR3 length: 15
D gene: TRBD1
CDR3 DNA: TGTGCCAGCAGCAAACAGACAGGGGTTAATGAAAAACTGTTTTTT
CDR3 protein: CASSKQTGVNEKLFF

V gene: TRBV6-6
clone size: NA
J gene: TRBJ1-2
CDR3 length: 13
D gene: NA
CDR3 DNA: TGTGCCAGCAGGTTTCAGGGGTCCTATGGCTACACCTTC
CDR3 protein: CASRFQGSYGYTF

V gene: TRBV20-1
clone size: few
J gene: TRBJ2-1
CDR3 length: 14
D gene: NA
CDR3 DNA: TGCAGTGCTCCCAGGGGGGCGGGCCCTAATGAGCAGTTCTTC
CDR3 protein: CSAPRGAGPNEQFF

V gene: TRBV12-3/TRBV12-4
clone size: NA
J gene: TRBJ1-5
CDR3 length: 14
D gene: NA
CDR3 DNA: TGTGCCAGTCGGTGGGGGGGCTCCTCCTGGCCCCAGCATTTT
CDR3 protein: CASRWGGSSWPQHF